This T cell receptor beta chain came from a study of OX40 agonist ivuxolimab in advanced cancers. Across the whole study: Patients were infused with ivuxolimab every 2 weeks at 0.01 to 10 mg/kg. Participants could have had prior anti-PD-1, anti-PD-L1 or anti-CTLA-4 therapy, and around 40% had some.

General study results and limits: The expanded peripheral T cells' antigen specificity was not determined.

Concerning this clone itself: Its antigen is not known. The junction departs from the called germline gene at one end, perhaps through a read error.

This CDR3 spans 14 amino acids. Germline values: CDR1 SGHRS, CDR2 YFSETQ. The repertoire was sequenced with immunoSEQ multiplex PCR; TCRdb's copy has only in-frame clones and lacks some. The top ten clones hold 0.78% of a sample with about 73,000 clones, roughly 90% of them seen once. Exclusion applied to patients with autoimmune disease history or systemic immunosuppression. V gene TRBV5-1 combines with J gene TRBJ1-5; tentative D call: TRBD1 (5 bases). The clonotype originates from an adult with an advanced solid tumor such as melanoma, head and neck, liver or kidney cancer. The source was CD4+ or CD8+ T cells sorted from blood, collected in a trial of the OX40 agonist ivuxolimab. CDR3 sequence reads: CASSIGTANQPQHF. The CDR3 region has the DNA TGTGCCAGCAGCATCGGGACCGCAAATCAGCCCCAGCATTTT.